These 8 T cell receptor beta chains share one sample of origin, sequenced in a study of blood T cell repertoires in COVID-19. Repertoires were generated with immunoSEQ multiplex PCR, while TCRdb's copy carries only in-frame clones and drops some. The data show some 100,000 clones, 70% to 90% seen once. Source material: peripheral blood. These receptors were taken from an older woman with acute or convalescent COVID-19.

The V gene is TRBV11-3, the J gene TRBJ1-1; no clear D. CDR1 is SGHNT, CDR2 YENEEA, per germline. The CDR3 totals 15 residues. V shed 4 bases and J shed 3 bases, with 15 bases lying between them. CDR3 nucleotide sequence: TGTGCCAGCAGCTCGATCCCTGGTGAGGACACTGAAGCTTTCTTT. The encoded protein is CASSSIPGEDTEAFF.

The gene calls are TRBV9 and TRBJ2-6; 9 bases map to TRBD1. Per the germline V gene, CDR1 is SGDLS and CDR2 is YYNGEE. The CDR3 contains 17 residues. Trimming took 2 bases from V and 1 from J; bases not matched to a gene: 4. CDR3 DNA: TGTGCCAGCAGCGTTGGGGACAGGGTGTCTGGGGCCAACGTCCTGACTTTC. Residues: CASSVGDRVSGANVLTF.

V is TRBV2 and J is TRBJ2-7; 9 nucleotides align to TRBD2. Germline lookup yields CDR1 SNHLY and CDR2 FYNNEI. The J segment lost 7 bases and the V segment lost 7 bases, leaving 14 bases of the junction unmatched. The CDR3 has 15 residues. CDR3 coding DNA: TGTGCCAGCACCCCTAGCGGGACCCTCCGGGGGGAGCAGTACGTC. As protein: CASTPSGTLRGEQYV.

The CDR3 coding sequence is TGTGCCAGCAGCAAGAGTGAAAAACTGTTTTTT. Protein product: CASSKSEKLFF. V gene TRBV3-1 (or the pseudogene TRBV3-2) combines with J gene TRBJ1-4; D remains ambiguous. The length of the CDR3 is 11 residues. V shed 5 bases and J shed 7 bases, with 5 bases lying between them. Germline CDR1 is LGHDT and CDR2 is YNNKEL (reference sequence).

This clone was observed a handful of times. The V call is TRBV29-1, the J call TRBJ1-2; 9 nucleotides agree with TRBD1. Trimming cost V 5 bases and J 7 bases; bases outside gene matches: 8. This CDR3 comprises 13 residues. The germline V gene has CDR1 SQVTM and CDR2 ANQGSEA. CDR3 amino acids: CSVTGGAPGGYTF. CDR3 DNA sequence: TGCAGCGTTACAGGGGGCGCCCCTGGTGGCTACACCTTC. The full variable domain, completed using reference TRBV29-1 and TRBJ1-2, is SAVISQKPSRDICQRGTSLTIQCQVDSQVTMMFWYRQQPGQSLTLIATANQGSEATYESGFVIDKFPISRPNLTFSTLTVSNMSPEDSSIYLCSVTGGAPGGYTFGSGTRLTVV.

This chain uses TRBV7-6 with TRBJ2-2; TRBD2 matches at 7 bases. The CDR3 has 16 amino acids. The trim removed 5 bases at V and 1 base at J, leaving 7 bases unmatched. From germline, CDR1 is SGHVS and CDR2 FNYEAQ. The CDR3 region is CASSRGLDGNTGELFF. CDR3 DNA sequence: TGTGCCAGCAGCCGCGGACTAGACGGGAACACCGGGGAGCTGTTTTTT.

This chain connects TRBV6-1 to TRBJ1-3; D possibly corresponds to TRBD1 (5 bases). V lost 1 base and J 2 bases, leaving 9 bases between the germline ends. This CDR3 region has 15 residues. CDR1 and CDR2 from the germline V gene are MNHNS and SASEGT. CDR3 amino acids: CASSEVGGAGNTIYF. The CDR3 bases are TGTGCCAGCAGTGAAGTGGGGGGAGCTGGAAACACCATATATTTT.

This rearrangement joins TRBV29-1 to TRBJ2-1, with 9 bases identical to TRBD1. Germline CDR1 SQVTM, CDR2 ANQGSEA. With V trimmed by 6 bases and J by 2 bases, 5 bases remained unmatched. The CDR3 runs 14 residues. CDR3 loop: CSVSRDRAYNEQFF. The CDR3 DNA reads TGCAGCGTATCCCGGGACAGGGCCTACAATGAGCAGTTCTTC.